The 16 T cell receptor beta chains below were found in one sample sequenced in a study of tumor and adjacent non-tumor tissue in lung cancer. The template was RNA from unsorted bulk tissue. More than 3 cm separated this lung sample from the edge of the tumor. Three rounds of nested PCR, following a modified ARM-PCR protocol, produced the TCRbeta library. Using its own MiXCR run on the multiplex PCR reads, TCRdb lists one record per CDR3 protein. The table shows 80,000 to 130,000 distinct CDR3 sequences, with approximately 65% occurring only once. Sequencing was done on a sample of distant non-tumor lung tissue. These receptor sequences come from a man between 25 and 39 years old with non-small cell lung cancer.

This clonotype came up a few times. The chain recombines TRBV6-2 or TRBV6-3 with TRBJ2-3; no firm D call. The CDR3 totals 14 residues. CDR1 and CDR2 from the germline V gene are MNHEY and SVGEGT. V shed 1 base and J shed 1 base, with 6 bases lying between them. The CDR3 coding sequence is TGTGCCAGCAGTTACTACGGTGGCACAGATACGCAGTATTTT. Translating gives CASSYYGGTDTQYF.

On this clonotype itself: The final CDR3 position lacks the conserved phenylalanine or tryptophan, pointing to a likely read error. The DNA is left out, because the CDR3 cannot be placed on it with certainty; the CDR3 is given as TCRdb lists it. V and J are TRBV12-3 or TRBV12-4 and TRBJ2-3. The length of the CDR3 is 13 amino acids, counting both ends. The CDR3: CASRGPNTDTQYL.

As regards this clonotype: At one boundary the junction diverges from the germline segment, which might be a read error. The CDR3 loop reads CSARGASGRSYEQYF. DNA for the CDR3: TGCAGTGCTAGAGGTGCTAGCGGGAGGTCCTACGAGCAGTATTTC. The V and J genes are TRBV20-1 and TRBJ2-7; 11 nucleotides match TRBD2. The CDR3 sequence is 15 residues long. Per germline, CDR1 DFQATT and CDR2 SNEGSKA (reference sequence).

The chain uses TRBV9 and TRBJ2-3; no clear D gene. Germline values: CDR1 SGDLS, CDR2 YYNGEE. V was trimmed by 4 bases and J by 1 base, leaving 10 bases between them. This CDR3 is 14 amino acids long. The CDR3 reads CASSLDGGTDTQYF. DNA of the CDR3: TGTGCCAGCAGCTTAGACGGAGGCACAGATACGCAGTATTTT.

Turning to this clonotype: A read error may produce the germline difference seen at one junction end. The CDR3 is CASSDRDTWEPFF. CDR3 coding DNA: TGTGCCAGCAGCGACAGAGATACCTGGGAGCCGTTTTTT. This chain uses TRBV6-2 or TRBV6-3 with TRBJ2-2, with D tentatively TRBD1 or TRBD2 (5 bases each). In germline, CDR1 is MNHEY, CDR2 SVGEGT. This CDR3 has 13 residues.

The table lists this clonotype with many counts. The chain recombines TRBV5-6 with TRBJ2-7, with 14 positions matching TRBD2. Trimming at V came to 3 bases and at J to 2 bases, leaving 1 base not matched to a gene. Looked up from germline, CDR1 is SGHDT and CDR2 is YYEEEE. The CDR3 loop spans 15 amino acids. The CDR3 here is CASSWGLAGAYEQYF. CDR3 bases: TGTGCCAGCAGCTGGGGACTAGCGGGAGCCTACGAGCAGTACTTC.

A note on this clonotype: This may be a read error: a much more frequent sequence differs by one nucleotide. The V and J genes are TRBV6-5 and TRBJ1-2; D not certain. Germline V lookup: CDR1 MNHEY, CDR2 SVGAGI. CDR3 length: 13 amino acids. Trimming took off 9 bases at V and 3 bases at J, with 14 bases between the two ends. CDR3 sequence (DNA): TGTGCCAGGAGCTTATCATCGGACTATGGCTACACCTTC. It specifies CARSLSSDYGYTF.

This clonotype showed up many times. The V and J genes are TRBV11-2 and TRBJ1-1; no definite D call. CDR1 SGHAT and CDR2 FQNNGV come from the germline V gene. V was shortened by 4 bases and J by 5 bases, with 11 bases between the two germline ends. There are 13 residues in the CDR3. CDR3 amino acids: CASSSPAVTEAFF. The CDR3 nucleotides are TGTGCCAGCAGCTCCCCTGCGGTGACTGAAGCTTTCTTT.

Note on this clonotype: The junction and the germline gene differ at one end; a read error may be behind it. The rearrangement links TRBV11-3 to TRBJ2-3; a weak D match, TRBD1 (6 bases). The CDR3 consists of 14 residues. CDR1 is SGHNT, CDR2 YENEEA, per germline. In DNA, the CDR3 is TGTGCCAGTAGCTTAAGGGGGAACACAGATACGCAGTATTTT. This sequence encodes CASSLRGNTDTQYF.

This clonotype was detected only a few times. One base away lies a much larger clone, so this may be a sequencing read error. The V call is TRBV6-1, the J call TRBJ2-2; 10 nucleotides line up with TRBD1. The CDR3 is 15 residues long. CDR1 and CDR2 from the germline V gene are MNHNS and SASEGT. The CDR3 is CARSEGTGDTGELFF. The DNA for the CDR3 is TGTGCCAGGAGTGAAGGGACAGGGGACACCGGGGAGCTGTTTTTT.

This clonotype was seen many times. The CDR3 loop reads CASSQLTSGRSGELFF. In nucleotides, the CDR3 is TGCGCCAGCAGCCAACTGACTAGCGGGAGGTCCGGGGAGCTGTTTTTT. V is TRBV4-1 and J is TRBJ2-2; 13 bases match TRBD2. J lost 6 bases, V lost 2 bases, and 3 bases had no gene match. The V gene's germline CDR1 is MGHRA and CDR2 YSYEKL. CDR3 size: 16 residues.

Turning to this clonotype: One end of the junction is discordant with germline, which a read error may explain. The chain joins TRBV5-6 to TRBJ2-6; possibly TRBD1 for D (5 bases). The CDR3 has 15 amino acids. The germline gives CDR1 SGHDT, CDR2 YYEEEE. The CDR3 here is CASTLESSGADVLTF. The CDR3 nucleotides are TGCGCCAGCACCCTGGAGAGCTCTGGGGCCGACGTCCTGACTTTC. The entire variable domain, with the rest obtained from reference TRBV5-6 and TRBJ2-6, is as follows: DAGVTQSPTHLIKTRGQQVTLRCSPKSGHDTVSWYQQALGQGPQFIFQYYEEEERQRGNFPDRFSGHQFPNYSSELNVNALLLGDSALYLCASTLESSGADVLTFGAGSRLTVL.

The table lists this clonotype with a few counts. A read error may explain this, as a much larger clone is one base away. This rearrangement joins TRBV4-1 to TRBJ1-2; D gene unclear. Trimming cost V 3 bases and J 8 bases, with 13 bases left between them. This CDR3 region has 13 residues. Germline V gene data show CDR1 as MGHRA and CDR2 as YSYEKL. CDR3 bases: TGCGCCAGCAGCCATGATTCCGGGGAGGGCTACACCTTC. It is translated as CASSHDSGEGYTF.

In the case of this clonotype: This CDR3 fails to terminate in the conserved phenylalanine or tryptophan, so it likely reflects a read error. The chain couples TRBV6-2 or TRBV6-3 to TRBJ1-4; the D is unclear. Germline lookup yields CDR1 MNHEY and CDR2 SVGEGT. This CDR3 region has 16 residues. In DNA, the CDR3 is TGTCCCAGCAGTTACGGTGACAACCGGGCGGGGGAAAAACTGTTTCTT. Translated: CPSSYGDNRAGEKLFL.

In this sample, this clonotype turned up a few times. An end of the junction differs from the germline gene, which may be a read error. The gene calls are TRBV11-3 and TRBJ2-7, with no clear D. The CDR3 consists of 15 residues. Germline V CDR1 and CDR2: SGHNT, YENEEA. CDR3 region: CASSTGGGRAYEQHF. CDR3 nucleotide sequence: TGTGCCAGCAGCACCGGTGGCGGACGCGCCTACGAGCAGCACTTC.

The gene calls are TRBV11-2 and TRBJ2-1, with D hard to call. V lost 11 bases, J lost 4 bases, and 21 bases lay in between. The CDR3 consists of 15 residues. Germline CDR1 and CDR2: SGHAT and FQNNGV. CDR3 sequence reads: CAGNLEAGEYNEQFF. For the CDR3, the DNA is TGTGCCGGCAACTTAGAGGCTGGGGAATACAATGAGCAGTTCTTC.